The TCR beta chain described here comes from a study of vaccination and CD4 T cells after COVID-19. Study information: Median time from second vaccine dose to sampling was about 70 days (14 to 241). A few convalescent patients underwent sampling at day 14 and then at days 161 to 241 post-vaccination, the study reports.

Study conclusions and caveats: Relatively few convalescent patients were studied, without early post-infection timepoints.

Described time point: late sampling 161 to 241 days after vaccination in three convalescent patients. TCRdb ran MiXCR on the PCR reads and lists one entry per CDR3 protein. The table includes around 31,000 distinct CDR3 sequences, approximately 49% detected once. CDR3 length: 14 amino acids. V gave up 3 bases and J gave up 1 base; unmatched junction bases: 0. Germline V CDR1 and CDR2: MDHEN, SYDVKM. A remark on this clonotype: Its antigen is unknown.

The sample was CD4+ T cells from blood, taken about 7 months after SARS-CoV-2 vaccination. This sequence was found in a human donor who had recovered from COVID-19. This rearrangement joins TRBV28 to TRBJ2-7, with 10 nucleotides matching TRBD2. The CDR3 DNA reads as TGTGCCAGCAGTTTGGGACTAGCGTCCTACGAGCAGTACTTC. It translates to CASSLGLASYEQYF.